This TCR beta chain was identified during a study of T-cell memory formation after mild COVID-19. For the study at large: Largely donor-specific TCR clusters were found.

Study observations and caveats: Chiefly within CM and EM were the contracting CD4+ clones; CD8+ ones were within EMRA. Clones that shrank (day 15 to 85) were balanced CD4/CD8, whereas later expanders leaned CD4+. Nothing showed for sure that second-wave clones peaking on day 37 were SARS-CoV-2 specific.

A single record per CDR3 protein comes from TCRdb applying MiXCR to the 5' RACE reads. The table has around 130,000 distinct CDR3 sequences, more than 15% seen once. The sample holds many counts of this clonotype. Antigen specificity is unknown. This clonotype was obtained from a man aged 18 to 35 who had mild COVID-19 (a few samples of this study predate the infection). Cell type and time point are not known. The material sequenced was PBMCs or a T cell subset sorted from them (not recorded which).

The CDR3 here is CASSLAGPENNSPLHF. CDR3 nucleotide sequence: TGCGCCAGCAGCTTGGCCGGTCCAGAAAATAATTCACCCCTCCACTTT. This chain connects TRBV5-1 to TRBJ1-6; unclear D gene. The V end lost 0 bases, the J end lost 5 bases, and 12 bases lay between the germline ends. Germline V gene data show CDR1 as SGHRS and CDR2 as YFSETQ. This CDR3 has 16 amino acids. The full variable domain, completed using reference TRBV5-1 and TRBJ1-6, is KAGVTQTPRYLIKTRGQQVTLSCSPISGHRSVSWYQQTPGQGLQFLFEYFSETQRNKGNFPGRFSGRQFSNSRSEMNVSTLELGDSALYLCASSLAGPENNSPLHFGNGTRLTVT.